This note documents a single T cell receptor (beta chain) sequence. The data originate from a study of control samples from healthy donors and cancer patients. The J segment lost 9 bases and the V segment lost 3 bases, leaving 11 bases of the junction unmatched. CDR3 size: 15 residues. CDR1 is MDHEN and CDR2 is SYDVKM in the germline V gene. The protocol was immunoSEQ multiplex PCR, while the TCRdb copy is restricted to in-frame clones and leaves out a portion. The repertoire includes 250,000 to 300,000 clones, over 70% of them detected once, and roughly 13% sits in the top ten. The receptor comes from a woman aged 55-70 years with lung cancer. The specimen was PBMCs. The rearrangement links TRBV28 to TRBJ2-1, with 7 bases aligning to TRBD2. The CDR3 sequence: CASSFSGTKLVEQFF. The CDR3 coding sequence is TGTGCCAGCAGTTTCTCGGGGACTAAACTAGTTGAGCAGTTCTTC.